The 26 T cell receptor beta chains listed next were all sequenced from one sample in a study of T cell responses to AZD1222 COVID-19 vaccine. Profiling relied on immunoSEQ multiplex PCR, and the TCRdb table lists in-frame clones only, not all of them. The sample shows 140,000 to 150,000 clones, around 86% of them seen only once. Here the sequenced sample was peripheral blood, taken on day 0 of MenACWY control vaccination. All receptors come from an adult in good health.

The V gene is TRBV18, the J gene TRBJ1-4; D unclear. The germline V gene has CDR1 KGHSH and CDR2 LQKENI. The V end lost 0 bases, the J end lost 3 bases, and 8 bases lay between the germline ends. The CDR3 runs to 15 residues. The CDR3 nucleotides are TGTGCCAGCTCACCACCGGGCAGGTCTAATGAAAAACTGTTTTTT. It translates to CASSPPGRSNEKLFF.

The gene calls are TRBV2 and TRBJ1-6, with a tentative D call TRBD1 (5 bases). Germline CDR1 is SNHLY and CDR2 is FYNNEI. CDR3 length: 16 amino acids. V lost 6 bases and J 7 bases, leaving 19 bases between the germline ends. CDR3 nucleotide sequence: TGTGCCAGCAGACTAGAACCGGGGACCGTAAATTCACCCCTCCACTTT. This codes for CASRLEPGTVNSPLHF.

The CDR3 loop is CASSVSDRGGYEQYF. CDR3 nucleotide sequence: TGTGCCAGCAGCGTTTCCGACAGGGGGGGCTACGAGCAGTACTTC. The genes are TRBV9 and TRBJ2-7; 9 bases are shared with TRBD1. Losses at the gene ends were 2 bases for V and 3 bases for J; bases not matched to a gene: 6. The germline CDR1 and CDR2 sequences are SGDLS and YYNGEE. This CDR3 comprises 15 residues.

The chain is built from TRBV19 and TRBJ2-2; 7 bases align to TRBD1. V lost 6 bases to trimming and J lost 0 bases; unmatched junction nucleotides: 4. The CDR3 length is 15 residues. The germline V gene has CDR1 LNHDA and CDR2 SQIVND (reference sequence). The CDR3 here is CASRRQGSNTGELFF. The DNA for the CDR3 is TGTGCCAGTAGGCGACAGGGATCGAACACCGGGGAGCTGTTTTTT. Full variable domain (missing parts from reference TRBV19 and TRBJ2-2): DGGITQSPKYLFRKEGQNVTLSCEQNLNHDAMYWYRQDPGQGLRLIYYSQIVNDFQKGDIAEGYSVSREKKESFPLTVTSAQKNPTAFYLCASRRQGSNTGELFFGEGSRLTVL.

The chain links TRBV28 to TRBJ1-2, with 9 bases that match TRBD1. After removal of 3 bases from V and 4 bases from J, the junction contained 6 bases not matched to a gene. CDR3 length: 15 amino acids. Per germline, CDR1 MDHEN and CDR2 SYDVKM. The CDR3 region is CASSLGGTGFYGYTF. In DNA, the CDR3 is TGTGCCAGCAGTTTGGGTGGGACAGGGTTCTATGGCTACACCTTC.

The J gene is TRBJ1-1, the V gene TRBV7-8; no definite D call. There are 14 residues in the CDR3. Looked up from germline, CDR1 is SGHVS and CDR2 is FQNEAQ. Trimming stripped 3 bases from V and 1 base from J, with 9 bases between. This CDR3 is CASSLQRGNTEAFF. The DNA of the CDR3 is TGTGCCAGCAGCTTGCAACGTGGGAACACTGAAGCTTTCTTT.

The V gene is TRBV7-6, the J gene TRBJ1-1; D not resolved. From germline, CDR1 is SGHVS and CDR2 FNYEAQ. The CDR3 has 15 amino acids. Trimming pared 5 bases from V and 1 base from J, leaving 14 bases between. CDR3 sequence: CASSPSRGGNTEAFF. The CDR3 region has the DNA TGTGCCAGCAGCCCATCCCGGGGAGGGAACACTGAAGCTTTCTTT.

The gene calls are TRBV28 and TRBJ2-1, with 9 nucleotides matching TRBD2. CDR1 and CDR2 from the germline V gene are MDHEN and SYDVKM. The CDR3 has 15 residues. The trim removed 3 bases at V and 7 bases at J, leaving 7 bases unmatched. The CDR3 region has the DNA TGTGCCAGCAGTTTTCAGCGGGGGGTGAGGAATGAGCAGTTCTTC. Amino acids: CASSFQRGVRNEQFF.

This clone was detected once. The V call is TRBV19, the J call TRBJ1-3; D call uncertain. CDR1 and CDR2 (germline): LNHDA, SQIVND (reference sequence). The CDR3 consists of 13 residues. V lost 8 bases and J lost 3, with 11 bases in between. CDR3 residues: CASCADRGNTIYF. DNA of the CDR3: TGTGCCAGTTGCGCCGACCGTGGAAACACCATATATTTT.

This clone was detected a few times. As DNA, the CDR3 is TGCAGTGCTAGTGACCCGGGACAGGGCTCCTACGAGCAGTACGTC. Residues: CSASDPGQGSYEQYV. The J gene is TRBJ2-7, the V gene TRBV20-1, with TRBD1 matching over 9 bases. The CDR3 has 15 residues. Unmatched junction bases numbered 6, after V lost 3 bases and J lost 0 bases. Germline CDR1 and CDR2: DFQATT and SNEGSKA (reference sequence).

J is TRBJ2-1 and V is TRBV11-3; 7 nucleotides agree with TRBD1. The J segment lost 6 bases and the V segment lost 3 bases, leaving 2 bases of the junction unmatched. The CDR3 has 13 amino acids. Germline V gives CDR1 SGHNT, CDR2 YENEEA. The CDR3 nucleotides read TGTGCCAGCAGCTTCGGGGACAGCAATGAGCAGTTCTTC. This gives the protein CASSFGDSNEQFF.

The rearrangement uses TRBV18 and TRBJ1-1, with 10 bases aligning to TRBD1. The CDR3 runs to 15 residues. From germline, CDR1 is KGHSH and CDR2 LQKENI. J gave up 1 base and V 6 bases, and 5 bases lay outside the gene matches. In nucleotides, the CDR3 is TGTGCCAGCTCCAGCGGACAGGGGGGGAACACTGAAGCTTTCTTT. It is translated as CASSSGQGGNTEAFF.

V usage is TRBV11-3 and J usage is TRBJ2-3; a weak D match, TRBD1 (6 bases). The V gene's germline CDR1 is SGHNT and CDR2 YENEEA. The CDR3 covers 15 residues. Trimming cost V 5 bases and J 5 bases, with 17 bases left between them. CDR3 bases: TGTGCCAGCAGCAAGACAGGTTCCGAGGGAGATACGCAGTATTTT. It specifies CASSKTGSEGDTQYF.

CDR3 loop: CASSFEGRETQYF. Here the CDR3 DNA reads TGTGCCAGTAGTTTCGAGGGCCGAGAGACCCAGTACTTC. The V and J genes are TRBV19 and TRBJ2-5, with a weak D call TRBD2 (5 bases). Trimming shortened V by 5 bases and J by 4 bases, and 11 bases separated the two germline ends. Germline V gene data show CDR1 as LNHDA and CDR2 as SQIVND (reference sequence). The CDR3 has 13 amino acids.

This chain links TRBV2 with TRBJ2-7; TRBD1 is a possible D gene (7 bases). Between the trimmed V and J ends, which lost 8 bases and 3 bases, there was a span of 14 bases. The germline V gene has CDR1 SNHLY and CDR2 FYNNEI. The CDR3 has 13 residues. Here the CDR3 reads CASAAGGIYEQYV. As DNA, the CDR3 is TGTGCCAGCGCAGCAGGGGGGATCTACGAGCAGTACGTC.

This sequence joins TRBV7-6 and TRBJ1-4; 10 nucleotides align to TRBD1. The trim removed 4 bases at V and 8 bases at J, leaving 13 bases unmatched. CDR1 SGHVS and CDR2 FNYEAQ come from the germline V gene. The CDR3 consists of 17 residues. The CDR3 reads CASSSDGTGASGEKLFF. DNA for the CDR3: TGTGCCAGCAGCTCTGACGGGACAGGGGCCTCTGGGGAAAAACTGTTTTTT.

V is TRBV7-9 and J is TRBJ1-4; no clear D. Trimming cost V 0 bases and J 8 bases, with 19 bases left between them. Germline-derived CDR1 and CDR2 are SEHNR and FQNEAQ (reference sequence). The CDR3 is made up of 17 amino acids. The CDR3 DNA sequence: TGTGCCAGCAGCTTAGCGACCCGGGAGCCGCAACGGGAAAAACTGTTTTTT. Translation gives CASSLATREPQREKLFF.

The chain employs TRBV7-6 and TRBJ2-1; D remains ambiguous. Germline V gene sequence: CDR1 SGHVS, CDR2 FNYEAQ. Trimming removed 5 bases at V and 6 bases at J, with 20 bases between. The CDR3 is 16 amino acids. The CDR3 spells CASSPFVARVGNEQFF. The CDR3 coding sequence is TGTGCCAGCAGCCCATTCGTAGCTCGGGTAGGCAATGAGCAGTTCTTC.

The chain combines TRBV6-4 with TRBJ2-1; possible D gene TRBD2, 6 bases. The CDR3 consists of 16 residues. Germline V lookup: CDR1 MRHNA, CDR2 SNTAGT. V lost 2 bases to trimming and J lost 4 bases, with 15 bases between them. The CDR3 spells CASSDTGTGAYNEQFF. CDR3 coding DNA: TGTGCCAGCAGTGACACCGGGACTGGCGCGTACAATGAGCAGTTCTTC.

This clone was seen a handful of times. As DNA, the CDR3 is TGTGCCAGCAGCTTAGAAACCGGGACAGGGTTTTCGGGGGGCTACACCTTC. It encodes CASSLETGTGFSGGYTF. The gene calls are TRBV11-2 and TRBJ1-2, with 9 positions matching TRBD1. Germline assignment: CDR1 SGHAT and CDR2 FQNNGV. J was trimmed by 8 bases and V by 0 bases; bases with no gene match: 13. The CDR3 totals 17 residues.

The V call is TRBV6-5, the J call TRBJ1-2; D is unclear. Trimming pared 0 bases from V and 4 bases from J, leaving 15 bases between. This CDR3 is built from 16 residues. The germline V gene has CDR1 MNHEY and CDR2 SVGAGI. CDR3 DNA sequence: TGTGCCAGCAGTTACTCGAGTCTCGGGGATTTCTATGGCTACACCTTC. Amino acids: CASSYSSLGDFYGYTF.

This rearrangement joins TRBV5-1 to TRBJ1-4; D might be TRBD1 (5 bases). CDR1 is SGHRS, CDR2 YFSETQ, per germline. This CDR3 is built from 16 residues. Trimming took off 0 bases at V and 0 bases at J, with 9 bases between the two ends. The CDR3 region has the DNA TGCGCCAGCAGCTTGGGGGGCAGGCCAACTAATGAAAAACTGTTTTTT. Translating gives CASSLGGRPTNEKLFF. Supplemented by reference TRBV5-1 and TRBJ1-4, the full variable domain reads KAGVTQTPRYLIKTRGQQVTLSCSPISGHRSVSWYQQTPGQGLQFLFEYFSETQRNKGNFPGRFSGRQFSNSRSEMNVSTLELGDSALYLCASSLGGRPTNEKLFFGSGTQLSVL.

The chain employs TRBV13 and TRBJ1-6; TRBD1 might be the D (5 bases). There are 14 residues in the CDR3. Between the trimmed V and J ends, which lost 6 bases and 9 bases, there was a span of 15 bases. Germline V gives CDR1 PRHDT, CDR2 FYEKMQ (reference sequence). The CDR3 sequence: CASRLGLGTSPLHF. The CDR3 DNA reads TGTGCCAGCAGGCTCGGGTTGGGGACTTCACCCCTCCACTTT.

This chain links TRBV28 with TRBJ2-3, with a weak D call TRBD1 (6 bases). Germline V gene data show CDR1 as MDHEN and CDR2 as SYDVKM. Trimming shortened V by 5 bases and J by 3 bases, and 18 bases separated the two germline ends. This CDR3 is built from 16 residues. In DNA, the CDR3 is TGTGCCAGCAGTACCGGCGCAGGGGTTCCAACAGATACGCAGTATTTT. Translated: CASSTGAGVPTDTQYF.

The CDR3 reads CASSLTGQLNTEAFF. The DNA for the CDR3 is TGCGCCAGCAGCTTGACAGGACAGTTGAACACTGAAGCTTTCTTT. This sequence joins TRBV5-1 and TRBJ1-1; the D gene is possibly TRBD1 (6 bases). CDR3 size: 15 residues. In germline, CDR1 is SGHRS, CDR2 YFSETQ. V lost 1 base and J 0 bases, leaving 10 bases between the germline ends.

The chain employs TRBV6-5 and TRBJ1-1; 12 bases map to TRBD1. The J segment lost 7 bases and the V segment lost 4 bases, leaving 4 bases of the junction unmatched. This CDR3 has 14 amino acids. The germline gives CDR1 MNHEY, CDR2 SVGAGI. The CDR3 here is CASSSGQGASEAFF. The CDR3, as DNA: TGTGCCAGCAGTTCGGGACAGGGGGCGAGTGAAGCTTTCTTT.